The rows below give T cell receptor beta chains drawn from one sample of a study of blood T cell repertoires in COVID-19. The repertoire was sequenced with immunoSEQ multiplex PCR; TCRdb's copy has only in-frame clones and lacks some. The repertoire holds approximately 300,000 clones, with about 85% as singletons. Specimen: peripheral blood. The receptors here all came from a human donor with COVID-19, enrolled during active disease. The donor label of this sample is uncertain. The CDR3 runs from the conserved cysteine through the conserved F or W. D genes are given only for firm matches. The size of a clone is reported for some rows only, either as once, few or many, or as a class for expanded clones.

TRBV5-6	NA	TRBD2	TRBJ2-2	CASSLGPAGVVNTGELFF	TGTGCCAGCAGCTTGGGGCCAGCGGGAGTTGTCAACACCGGGGAGCTGTTTTTT
TRBV6-5	NA	NA	TRBJ1-3	CASSLLAAGNTIYF	TGTGCCAGCAGTCTGCTTGCGGCTGGAAACACCATATATTTT
TRBV11-2	NA	TRBD1	TRBJ1-2	CASSSRTGVGYGYTF	TGTGCCAGCAGCTCTCGGACAGGGGTCGGCTATGGCTACACCTTC
TRBV9	NA	NA	TRBJ2-7	CASSVTFQGPSYEQYF	TGTGCCAGCAGCGTGACTTTCCAGGGGCCCTCCTACGAGCAGTACTTC
TRBV18	NA	TRBD1	TRBJ1-1	CASSQQGESTEAFF	TGTGCCAGCTCGCAACAGGGGGAAAGCACTGAAGCTTTCTTT
TRBV2	once	TRBD1	TRBJ2-7	CASSGDRDEQYF	TGTGCCAGCAGCGGGGACAGGGACGAGCAGTACTTC
TRBV28	NA	TRBD2	TRBJ2-3	CAINNGGRAVDTQYF	TGTGCCATCAATAACGGCGGGAGAGCGGTCGATACGCAGTATTTT
TRBV27	NA	NA	TRBJ2-7	CASSPDRRRTYEQYF	TGTGCCAGCAGTCCGGACAGACGAAGAACCTACGAGCAGTACTTC
TRBV7-9	NA	NA	TRBJ1-2	CASSDTGPYYGYTF	TGTGCCAGCAGCGATACAGGGCCGTACTATGGCTACACCTTC
TRBV5-1	NA	NA	TRBJ1-2	CASSLGVENYGYTF	TGCGCCAGCAGCCTGGGGGTGGAGAACTATGGCTACACCTTC
TRBV5-1	few	NA	TRBJ1-2	CASRPAYRAPNYGYTF	TGCGCCAGCAGGCCAGCGTACAGGGCTCCTAACTATGGCTACACCTTC
TRBV5-1	few	TRBD1	TRBJ1-4	CASSPGTANEKLFF	TGCGCCAGCAGCCCCGGGACAGCTAATGAAAAACTGTTTTTT
TRBV12-3/TRBV12-4	NA	NA	TRBJ1-1	CASSVPGHERTFF	TGTGCCAGCAGCGTCCCGGGACATGAGCGGACTTTCTTT
TRBV7-2	NA	NA	TRBJ1-2	CASSFSGYYGYTF	TGTGCCAGCAGCTTCAGTGGCTACTATGGCTACACCTTC
TRBV5-1	NA	NA	TRBJ2-3	CASSLSAALSTDTQYF	TGCGCCAGCAGCTTATCAGCGGCCCTGAGCACAGATACGCAGTATTTT
TRBV7-2	NA	NA	TRBJ1-1	CASRTGWGGGTEAFF	TGTGCCAGCAGGACCGGCTGGGGGGGCGGGACTGAAGCTTTCTTT
TRBV5-5	NA	NA	TRBJ1-1	CASSLQSGDTEAFF	TGTGCCAGCAGCCTCCAAAGCGGGGACACTGAAGCTTTCTTT
TRBV29-1	NA	TRBD1	TRBJ1-2	CSVDERQGGRYGYTF	TGCAGCGTTGATGAACGACAGGGAGGCCGCTATGGCTACACCTTC
TRBV14	NA	TRBD1	TRBJ1-1	CASSHRQTGLGEAFF	TGTGCCAGCAGCCACCGACAGACAGGGCTCGGTGAAGCTTTCTTT
TRBV3-1/TRBV3-2	NA	TRBD2	TRBJ2-7	CASSQWASGGSYEQYF	TGTGCCAGCAGCCAATGGGCTAGCGGGGGATCCTACGAGCAGTACTTC
TRBV19	NA	NA	TRBJ1-1	CASSIPQVRDGEAFF	TGTGCCAGTAGTATCCCCCAGGTGAGGGATGGGGAAGCTTTCTTT
TRBV4-3	NA	TRBD1	TRBJ2-7	CASSPSSGTGGNEQYF	TGCGCCAGCAGCCCCAGTTCAGGGACAGGGGGGAACGAGCAGTACTTC
TRBV27	NA	NA	TRBJ2-1	CASTMGGQPGSRSESSYNEQFF	TGTGCCAGCACCATGGGGGGACAGCCAGGGTCCAGGTCAGAGAGCTCCTACAATGAGCAGTTCTTC
TRBV25-1	NA	TRBD1	TRBJ1-2	CASSEQGAVTGYTF	TGTGCCAGCAGTGAACAGGGGGCGGTGACCGGCTACACCTTC
TRBV5-1	NA	NA	TRBJ2-5	CASSADIQETQYF	TGCGCCAGCAGCGCCGACATCCAAGAGACCCAGTACTTC
TRBV7-9	few	NA	TRBJ1-4	CASSLGGGEKLFF	TGTGCCAGCAGCTTAGGCGGGGGTGAAAAACTGTTTTTT
TRBV28	NA	TRBD1	TRBJ1-1	CASRGTGWYTEAFF	TGTGCCAGCAGGGGGACAGGGTGGTACACTGAAGCTTTCTTT
TRBV19	NA	TRBD1	TRBJ1-5	CASGGTGPDQPQHF	TGTGCCAGTGGGGGGACAGGGCCTGATCAGCCCCAGCATTTT
TRBV18	NA	TRBD1	TRBJ1-6	CASSSGTANSPLHF	TGTGCCAGCTCCTCCGGGACAGCTAATTCACCCCTCCACTTT
TRBV2	NA	TRBD1	TRBJ1-6	CASSAGTGGTSPLHF	TGTGCCAGCAGTGCCGGGACAGGAGGAACTTCACCCCTCCACTTT
TRBV9	NA	TRBD2	TRBJ2-5	CASSPRTSGSQETQYF	TGTGCCAGCAGCCCTCGGACTAGCGGGAGCCAAGAGACCCAGTACTTC
TRBV28	NA	NA	TRBJ1-5	CASSPLGTKTSNQPQHF	TGTGCCAGCAGTCCTCTCGGGACAAAGACTAGCAATCAGCCCCAGCATTTT
TRBV12-3/TRBV12-4	NA	NA	TRBJ1-4	CASSWGEEKLFF	TGTGCCAGCAGTTGGGGAGAGGAAAAACTGTTTTTT
TRBV28	NA	TRBD1	TRBJ1-1	CASIDRGVNTEAFF	TGTGCCAGCATCGACAGGGGCGTGAACACTGAAGCTTTCTTT
TRBV5-6	NA	TRBD1	TRBJ2-1	CASSLEGQYHNEQFF	TGTGCCAGCAGCTTGGAGGGACAGTACCACAATGAGCAGTTCTTC
TRBV11-1	NA	NA	TRBJ2-2	CASSLRTGVNTGELFF	TGTGCCAGCAGCTTACGCACGGGGGTGAACACCGGGGAGCTGTTTTTT
TRBV6-5	NA	TRBD1	TRBJ1-2	CASNTGGHGYTF	TGTGCCAGCAACACAGGGGGCCATGGCTACACCTTC
TRBV7-6	NA	NA	TRBJ1-6	CASSLERGGYNSPLHF	TGTGCCAGCAGCTTAGAAAGGGGAGGGTATAATTCACCCCTCCACTTT
TRBV19	NA	NA	TRBJ1-1	CASSTHRVGDTEAFF	TGTGCCAGTAGTACCCACAGGGTCGGGGACACTGAAGCTTTCTTT
TRBV10-3	NA	TRBD1	TRBJ2-1	CAISGGTGGRNEQFF	TGTGCCATCAGTGGTGGGACAGGGGGCCGCAATGAGCAGTTCTTC
TRBV3-1/TRBV3-2	NA	NA	TRBJ1-6	CASSHTRNSPLHF	TGTGCCAGCAGCCATACCCGGAATTCACCCCTCCACTTT
TRBV28	NA	TRBD1	TRBJ2-1	CASRTETGRNEQFF	TGTGCCAGCCGAACTGAGACAGGGCGCAATGAGCAGTTCTTC
TRBV6-5	NA	NA	TRBJ1-5	CASNERERNQPQHF	TGTGCCAGTAATGAGAGGGAGCGCAATCAGCCCCAGCATTTT
TRBV29-1	NA	NA	TRBJ2-5	CSVSRDGWRVGETQYF	TGCAGCGTTTCGAGGGACGGTTGGAGGGTTGGAGAGACCCAGTACTTC
TRBV7-2	NA	TRBD1	TRBJ1-4	CASSSGGAGEKLFF	TGTGCCAGCAGCTCAGGGGGCGCAGGTGAAAAACTGTTTTTT
TRBV11-2	NA	NA	TRBJ1-6	CASNPAGSYSPLHF	TGTGCCAGCAACCCTGCTGGCAGTTATTCACCCCTCCACTTT
TRBV10-3	NA	TRBD1	TRBJ1-4	CAISDNDRRDRVGEKLFF	TGTGCCATCAGTGATAACGACCGAAGGGACAGGGTTGGTGAAAAACTGTTTTTT